This T cell receptor beta chain was profiled in a study of radiotherapy plus CTLA-4 blockade in lung cancer. Whole-study context: Among enrolled patients, roughly 17% responded and 31% achieved disease control. Overall study findings and caveats: Per reports, early blood T cell clone dynamics, plus interferon-beta, forecast response most strongly. After treatment with radiotherapy plus ipilimumab, TCR clones that came from the tumor expanded in blood.

Assay: immunoSEQ multiplex PCR; the TCRdb copy retains only in-frame clones and omits some. The sample lists approximately 48,000 clones, 84% occurring once. There are a few counts of this clone. The antigen is unknown. Receiving focal radiation plus CTLA-4 blockade with ipilimumab were patients who had chemo-refractory metastatic non-small-cell lung cancer. The material was peripheral blood, obtained from a patient treated with radiotherapy plus ipilimumab. This TCR derives from a human donor with non-small cell lung cancer whose response to radiotherapy plus ipilimumab could not be evaluated.

CDR3 coding DNA: TGTGCCAGCAGCGTAGTGGCAGAGAACACTGAAGCTTTCTTT. Amino acids: CASSVVAENTEAFF. The chain employs TRBV9 and TRBJ1-1, with no clear D. Germline CDR1 and CDR2: SGDLS and YYNGEE. The CDR3 runs to 14 residues. The ends were cut back, 0 bases at V and 1 base at J, with 7 bases in the middle.